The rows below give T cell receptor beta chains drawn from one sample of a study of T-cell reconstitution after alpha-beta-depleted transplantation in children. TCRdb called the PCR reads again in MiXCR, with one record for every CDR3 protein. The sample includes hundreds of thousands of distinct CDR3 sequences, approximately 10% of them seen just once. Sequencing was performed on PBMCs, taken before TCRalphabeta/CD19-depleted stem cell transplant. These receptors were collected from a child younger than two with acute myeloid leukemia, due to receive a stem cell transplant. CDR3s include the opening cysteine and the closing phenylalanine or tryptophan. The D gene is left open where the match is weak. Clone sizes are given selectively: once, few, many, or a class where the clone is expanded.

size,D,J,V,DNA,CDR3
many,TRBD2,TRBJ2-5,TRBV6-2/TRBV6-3,TGTGCCAGCAGACCCCAGACTAGCGGGAGGGAGACCCAGTACTTC,CASRPQTSGRETQYF
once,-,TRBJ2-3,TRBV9,TGTGCCAGCAGCTCCACAGGGTCCACAGATGCGCAGTATTTT,CASSSTGSTDAQYF
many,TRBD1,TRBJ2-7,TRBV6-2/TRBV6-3,TGTGCCAGCAGTTACTCGAGTAAGGGACAGGCCACCTACGAGCAGTACTTC,CASSYSSKGQATYEQYF
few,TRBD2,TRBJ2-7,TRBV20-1,TGCAGTGCTGCCCGGGTCGTAGCGGGAGAGGACGAGCAGTACTTC,CSAARVVAGEDEQYF
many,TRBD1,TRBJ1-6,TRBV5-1,TGCGCCAGCAGCCAGGAAGGGACAGGGGGCGTATCACCCCTCCACTTT,CASSQEGTGGVSPLHF
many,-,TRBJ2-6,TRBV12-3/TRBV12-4,TGTGCCAGCAGTCCACAGGTCGCAGGGGCCAACGTCCTGACTTTC,CASSPQVAGANVLTF
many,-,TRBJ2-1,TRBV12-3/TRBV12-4,TGTGCCAGCAGTCTCCCCGGGTGGGGTGGGCAGTTCTTC,CASSLPGWGGQFF
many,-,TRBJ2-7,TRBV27,TGTGCCAGCAGTTTATCGACTCTCTCCTACGAGCAGTACTTC,CASSLSTLSYEQYF
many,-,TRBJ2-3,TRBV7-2,TGTGCCAGCAGCTCCCATAACACAGATACGCAGTATTTT,CASSSHNTDTQYF
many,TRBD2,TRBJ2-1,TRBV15,TGTGCCACCAGCAGACCCTTAGGACTAGCGGGAGGAATGAATGAGCAGTTCTTC,CATSRPLGLAGGMNEQFF
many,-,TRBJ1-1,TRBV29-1,TGCAGCGTTGTGGGCGGACCGAACACTGAAGCTTTCTTT,CSVVGGPNTEAFF
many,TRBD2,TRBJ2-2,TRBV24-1,TGTGCCACCAGTGATCTCGGACTAGTGAGTAAGGCCGGGGAGCTGTTTTTT,CATSDLGLVSKAGELFF
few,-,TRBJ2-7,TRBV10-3,TGTACCAGGGGTGGCCGCGAGCAGTACTTC,CTRGGREQYF
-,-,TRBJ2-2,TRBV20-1,TGCAGTGCCAGAGCACGGTTGACCACCGGGGAGCTGTTTTTT,CSARARLTTGELFF
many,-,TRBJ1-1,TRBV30,TGTGCCTGGAACCCGGACAAGAACACTGAAGCTTTCTTT,CAWNPDKNTEAFF
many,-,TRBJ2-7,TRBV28,TGTGCCAGCAGTTTAGGGGGCGGAAAGGTTCGTCCGAGGGAGCAGTACTTC,CASSLGGGKVRPREQYF
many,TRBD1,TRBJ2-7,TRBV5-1,TGCGCCAGCAGCTTACCGACAGGGAACGAGCAGTACTTC,CASSLPTGNEQYF
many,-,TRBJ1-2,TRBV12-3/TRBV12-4,TGTGCCAGCAGCCTGGGTGGGCGGGCTGTTGGCTACACCTTC,CASSLGGRAVGYTF
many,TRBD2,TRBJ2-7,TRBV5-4,TGTGCCAGCAGCTTGGCTAGCGGGTCACCCTACGAGCAGTACTTC,CASSLASGSPYEQYF
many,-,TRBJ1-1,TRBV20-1,TGCAGTGCCGTGCAGGCTGAAGCTTTCTTT,CSAVQAEAFF
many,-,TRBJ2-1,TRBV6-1,TGTGCCATCCGGGGCGGGGTTGAGCAGTTCTTC,CAIRGGVEQFF
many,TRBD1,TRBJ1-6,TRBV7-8,TGTGCCAGCAGCTTAGGGACAGGGACGATAACCTATAATTCACCCCTCCACTTT,CASSLGTGTITYNSPLHF
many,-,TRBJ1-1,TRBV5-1,TGCGCCAGCAGATCCTGGGGGGACACTGAAGCTTTCTTT,CASRSWGDTEAFF
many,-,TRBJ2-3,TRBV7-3,TGTGCCAGCAGCTTAGGGGCAGTCACAGATACGCAGTATTTT,CASSLGAVTDTQYF
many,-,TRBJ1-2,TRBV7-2,TGTGCCAGCAGCTTAGCCGCGGGGGCGCCGGGCTACACCTTC,CASSLAAGAPGYTF
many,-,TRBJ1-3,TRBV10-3,TGTGCCATCAGTGGGGGAGCCCGAAACACCATATATTTT,CAISGGARNTIYF
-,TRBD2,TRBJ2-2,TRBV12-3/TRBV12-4,TGTGCCTTCAGCCCAGCGGCTAGCGGGAGGGGCCCCGTCACCGGGGAGCTGTTTTTT,CAFSPAASGRGPVTGELFF
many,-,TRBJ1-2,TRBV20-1,TGCAGTGCTAGGCCCGGGGGCCCCTATGGCTACACCTTC,CSARPGGPYGYTF
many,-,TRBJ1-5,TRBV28,TGTGCCAGCAGTTTATCCCCAATGAAGACAGTAAAGGAAAGGCCCCAGCATTTT,CASSLSPMKTVKERPQHF
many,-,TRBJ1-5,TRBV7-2,TGTGCCAGCAGCTTAGGAGGGGTCAATCAGCCCCAGCATTTT,CASSLGGVNQPQHF
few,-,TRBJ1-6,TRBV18,TGTGCCAGCTCACCGACAGTTAATTCACCCCTCCACTTT,CASSPTVNSPLHF
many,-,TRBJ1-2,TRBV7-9,TGTGCCAGCAGCTTATTCGAAGTTCCCAACGGCTACACCTTC,CASSLFEVPNGYTF
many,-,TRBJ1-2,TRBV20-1,TGCAGTGCTAGACGCCAGGGGAACTATGGCTACACCTTC,CSARRQGNYGYTF
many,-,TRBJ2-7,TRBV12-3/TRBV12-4,TGTGCCAGCAGTTATTGGGAGGACGAGCAGTACTTC,CASSYWEDEQYF
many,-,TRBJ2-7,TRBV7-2,TGTGCCAGCAGCTTAGATAGTCCCGCTCAGTTC,CASSLDSPAQF
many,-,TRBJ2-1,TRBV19,TGTGCCACCAGGGGTCAGATTAATGAGCAGTTCTTC,CATRGQINEQFF
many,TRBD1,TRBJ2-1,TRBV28,TGTGCCAGCAGTATCATCGGACAGGGGACCGATGAGCAGTTCTTC,CASSIIGQGTDEQFF
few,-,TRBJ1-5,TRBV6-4,TGTGCCAGCAGTACCGAAGCAGGGGAGCCCCAGCATTTT,CASSTEAGEPQHF
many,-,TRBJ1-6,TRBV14,TGTGCCAGCAGCCCGCCAGAGCGATCAGCACCCCTCCACTTT,CASSPPERSAPLHF
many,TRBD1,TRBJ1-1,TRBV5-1,TGCGCCAGCCGACTGGGGTTACAGGGGGTTGAAGCTTTCTTT,CASRLGLQGVEAFF
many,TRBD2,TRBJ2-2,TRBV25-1,TGTGCCAGCAGTGAGACGGGCGCGGGAGGAACCGGGGAGCTGTTTTTT,CASSETGAGGTGELFF
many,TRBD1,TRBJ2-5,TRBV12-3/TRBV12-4,TGTGCCAGCCTTGCGACAGGGGGGCAAGAGACCCAGTACTTC,CASLATGGQETQYF
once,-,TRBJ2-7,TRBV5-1,TGCGCCAGCAGCTGGGACACTTCCTACGAGCAGTACTTC,CASSWDTSYEQYF
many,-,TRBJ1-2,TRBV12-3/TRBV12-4,TGTGCCAGCAGTATGGGGTCGAACTATGGCTACACCTTC,CASSMGSNYGYTF
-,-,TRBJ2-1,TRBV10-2,TGCGCCAGCAGGAAGGGGGCCTACAATGAGCAGTTCTTC,CASRKGAYNEQFF
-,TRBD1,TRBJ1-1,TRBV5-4,TGTGCCAGCAGCTTGGGCAGGGGGCAAGCTTTCTTT,CASSLGRGQAFF
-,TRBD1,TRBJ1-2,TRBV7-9,TGTGCCAGCAGCTTAGGAGGGACAGGGTTCCATAATGACTACACCTTC,CASSLGGTGFHNDYTF